Shown below are 21 T cell receptor beta chains from a single sample sequenced in a study of identifying expanded T cells in peripheral blood. Repertoires were generated with immunoSEQ multiplex PCR, while TCRdb's copy carries only in-frame clones and drops some. The data hold roughly 100,000 clones, with 70% to 90% observed a single time. Sequenced sample: blood. The receptor set was obtained from a person aged 18 to 75 in good health.

This clone was detected only once. The rearrangement joins TRBV25-1 to TRBJ2-5, with D maybe TRBD1 (6 bases). The germline CDR1 and CDR2 sequences are MGHDK and SYGVNS. CDR3 length equals 13 residues. V was cut by 3 bases and J by 4 bases, with 9 bases left in between. The CDR3 DNA reads TGTGCCAGCAGTGAGGCAGGGGTAGAGACCCAGTACTTC. It yields the protein CASSEAGVETQYF.

The V call is TRBV5-1, the J call TRBJ2-3; D possibly uses TRBD1 or TRBD2 (5 bases each). Germline CDR1 and CDR2: SGHRS and YFSETQ. Trimming left V 6 bases short and J 2 bases short, with 19 bases between. The CDR3 sequence is 16 residues long. CDR3 nucleotide sequence: TGCGCCAGCACCCAATTTAGGGGAGAAGTCACAGATACGCAGTATTTT. Amino acids: CASTQFRGEVTDTQYF.

V usage is TRBV2 and J usage is TRBJ1-5, with 11 bases that match TRBD1. CDR3 length equals 15 residues. J gave up 7 bases and V 5 bases, and 7 bases lay outside the gene matches. Germline V lookup: CDR1 SNHLY, CDR2 FYNNEI. CDR3 protein: CASSIGQGAVQPQHF. The CDR3 nucleotides are TGTGCCAGCAGTATAGGACAGGGGGCTGTGCAGCCCCAGCATTTT.

The CDR3 region has the DNA TGTGCCAGCAGCTCTAGCGGGGTAGATACGCAGTATTTT. Translating gives CASSSSGVDTQYF. V is TRBV7-9 and J is TRBJ2-3; 9 bases line up with TRBD2. The CDR3 covers 13 residues. CDR1 is SEHNR, CDR2 FQNEAQ, per germline (reference sequence). With V trimmed by 4 bases and J by 5 bases, 1 base remained unmatched.

The CDR3 reads CASRPTGTDEAFF. The CDR3 DNA sequence: TGTGCCAGCAGACCCACCGGGACGGATGAAGCTTTCTTT. The chain couples TRBV28 to TRBJ1-1; D perhaps matches TRBD1 (5 bases). Trimming took 6 bases from V and 7 from J, leaving 15 bases between them. Germline CDR1 MDHEN, CDR2 SYDVKM. The length of the CDR3 is 13 residues.

The gene calls are TRBV27 and TRBJ2-7, with 8 positions matching TRBD1. Germline CDR1 reads MNHEY; CDR2 reads SMNVEV (reference sequence). This CDR3 is built from 13 residues. V gave up 6 bases and J gave up 5 bases; unmatched junction bases: 6. CDR3: CASRRTGNHEQYF. The CDR3 DNA reads TGTGCCAGCAGGAGGACAGGGAACCACGAGCAGTACTTC.

The chain employs TRBV6-5 and TRBJ2-3, with no clear D. The CDR3 length is 15 residues. Deletions cut 0 bases from V and 5 bases from J, with 12 bases between. Germline V lookup: CDR1 MNHEY, CDR2 SVGAGI. The CDR3 DNA sequence: TGTGCCAGCAGTTACTCGGTGGTGAGGATAGATACGCAGTATTTT. As protein: CASSYSVVRIDTQYF.

V and J are TRBV2 and TRBJ1-1; D gene unclear. Trimming cost V 9 bases and J 1 base, with 9 bases left between them. The CDR3 totals 12 residues. Germline V CDR1 and CDR2: SNHLY, FYNNEI. The CDR3 coding sequence is TGTGCCAGTAGGACCCAGAACACTGAAGCTTTCTTT. It specifies CASRTQNTEAFF.

The rearrangement joins TRBV6-1 to TRBJ2-7; D is undetermined. Trimming cost V 6 bases and J 2 bases, with 17 bases left between them. Per germline, CDR1 MNHNS and CDR2 SASEGT. The CDR3 totals 15 residues. Written as DNA, the CDR3 is TGTGCCAGCAGGGCCAAGGAAGTGGGGACCTACGAGCAGTACTTC. As protein: CASRAKEVGTYEQYF.

DNA of the CDR3: TGTGCCAGCAGCACCGGGACTAGCGGGGGCTTGGGGGAGCAGTACTTC. Amino acid sequence: CASSTGTSGGLGEQYF. V usage is TRBV2 and J usage is TRBJ2-7, with 14 bases identical to TRBD2. CDR3 length equals 16 residues. Germline loops: CDR1 SNHLY, CDR2 FYNNEI. The J segment lost 7 bases and the V segment lost 6 bases, leaving 11 bases of the junction unmatched.

The V call is TRBV7-3, the J call TRBJ2-1; unclear D gene. The germline V gene has CDR1 SGHTA and CDR2 FQGTGA. The CDR3 totals 12 residues. Trimming pared 2 bases from V and 7 bases from J, leaving 6 bases between. CDR3 protein: CASSLGRNEQFF. CDR3 DNA sequence: TGTGCCAGCAGCTTAGGTCGGAATGAGCAGTTCTTC. The variable domain in full, with the rest retrieved from reference TRBV7-3 and TRBJ2-1, is GAGVSQTPSNKVTEKGKYVELRCDPISGHTALYWYRQSLGQGPEFLIYFQGTGAADDSGLPNDRFFAVRPEGSVSTLKIQRTERGDSAVYLCASSLGRNEQFFGPGTRLTVL.

The genes are TRBV4-1 and TRBJ2-5; 13 bases line up with TRBD2. Losses at the gene ends were 2 bases for V and 2 bases for J; bases not matched to a gene: 5. The CDR3 runs 17 residues. CDR1 is MGHRA and CDR2 is YSYEKL in the germline V gene. The CDR3 bases are TGCGCCAGCAGCCAACAGGGACTAGCGGGGTTTCAAGAGACCCAGTACTTC. Its translation is CASSQQGLAGFQETQYF.

The V and J genes are TRBV5-4 and TRBJ2-7; 10 nucleotides align to TRBD2. The CDR3 runs to 15 residues. The J segment lost 7 bases and the V segment lost 0 bases, leaving 7 bases of the junction unmatched. From germline, CDR1 is SGHNT and CDR2 YYREEE (reference sequence). CDR3 residues: CASSLGTSGQREQYF. The CDR3 DNA sequence: TGTGCCAGCAGCTTGGGGACTAGCGGACAGAGGGAGCAGTACTTC.

The DNA for the CDR3 is TGTGCCAGCAGCTTTGGACACTATAAAACCTACGAGCAGTACTTC. This translates into CASSFGHYKTYEQYF. The J gene is TRBJ2-7, the V gene TRBV5-6; D is perhaps TRBD1 (5 bases). The ends were cut back, 2 bases at V and 2 bases at J, with 14 bases in the middle. CDR1 is SGHDT, CDR2 YYEEEE, per germline. CDR3 length equals 15 residues.

The rearrangement links TRBV5-1 to TRBJ2-5; D unresolved. With 4 bases removed from V and 5 bases from J, the gap between germline ends came to 12 bases. Germline V CDR1 and CDR2: SGHRS, YFSETQ. The CDR3 sequence is 13 residues long. CDR3 DNA: TGCGCCAGCAGCAGGGATCCAAGGGAGACCCAGTACTTC. It yields the protein CASSRDPRETQYF.

The V gene is TRBV28, the J gene TRBJ2-7, with 8 bases fitting TRBD1. Trimming cost V 8 bases and J 3 bases; bases outside gene matches: 6. The V gene's germline CDR1 is MDHEN and CDR2 SYDVKM. The length of the CDR3 is 13 residues. As DNA, the CDR3 is TGTGCCAGCCGAGGACAGGGCATCTACGAGCAGTACTTC. It encodes CASRGQGIYEQYF. Together with reference TRBV28 and TRBJ2-7, the CDR3 gives the full variable domain: DVKVTQSSRYLVKRTGEKVFLECVQDMDHENMFWYRQDPGLGLRLIYFSYDVKMKEKGDIPEGYSVSREKKERFSLILESASTNQTSMYLCASRGQGIYEQYFGPGTRLTVT.

The chain carries TRBV27 and TRBJ2-1; D is undetermined. CDR1 and CDR2 from the germline V gene are MNHEY and SMNVEV (reference sequence). The CDR3 length is 13 residues. V was cut by 2 bases and J by 7 bases, with 9 bases left in between. The CDR3 DNA sequence: TGTGCCAGCAGTTTAAACAGTAGGAATGAGCAGTTCTTC. Protein: CASSLNSRNEQFF.

V is TRBV6-5 and J is TRBJ2-1; D may be TRBD1 (6 bases). The CDR3 loop spans 15 amino acids. Germline CDR1 MNHEY, CDR2 SVGAGI. Trimming shortened V by 7 bases and J by 5 bases, and 18 bases separated the two germline ends. CDR3 residues: CASTRPGQPNNEQFF. In DNA, the CDR3 is TGTGCCAGCACCCGACCGGGACAACCTAACAATGAGCAGTTCTTC.

This chain uses TRBV2 with TRBJ1-2; tentatively, D is TRBD1 (6 bases). The CDR3 extends over 13 amino acids. Between the trimmed V and J ends, which lost 8 bases and 4 bases, there was a span of 14 bases. Per the germline V gene, CDR1 is SNHLY and CDR2 is FYNNEI. CDR3 region: CASEAGAGYGYTF. The CDR3 DNA reads as TGTGCCAGCGAAGCAGGGGCAGGCTATGGCTACACCTTC.

This rearrangement joins TRBV7-2 to TRBJ2-1, with 7 bases identical to TRBD2. The CDR3 sequence is 16 residues long. V dropped 3 bases and J dropped 0; count of bases not matched to a gene: 5. The germline V gene encodes CDR1 SGHTA and CDR2 FQGNSA. The CDR3 protein is CASSLRGGSSYNEQFF. The CDR3 DNA sequence: TGTGCCAGCAGCTTGCGGGGAGGGAGCTCCTACAATGAGCAGTTCTTC.

This chain connects TRBV4-3 to TRBJ1-5, with TRBD1 as a possible D gene (6 bases). V gave up 0 bases and J gave up 4 bases, with 16 bases separating them. Germline CDR1 and CDR2: LGHNA and YSLEER. The CDR3 totals 17 residues. CDR3 sequence: CASSQELTGLKNQPQHF. As DNA, the CDR3 is TGCGCCAGCAGCCAAGAGCTGACAGGTTTGAAGAATCAGCCCCAGCATTTT.